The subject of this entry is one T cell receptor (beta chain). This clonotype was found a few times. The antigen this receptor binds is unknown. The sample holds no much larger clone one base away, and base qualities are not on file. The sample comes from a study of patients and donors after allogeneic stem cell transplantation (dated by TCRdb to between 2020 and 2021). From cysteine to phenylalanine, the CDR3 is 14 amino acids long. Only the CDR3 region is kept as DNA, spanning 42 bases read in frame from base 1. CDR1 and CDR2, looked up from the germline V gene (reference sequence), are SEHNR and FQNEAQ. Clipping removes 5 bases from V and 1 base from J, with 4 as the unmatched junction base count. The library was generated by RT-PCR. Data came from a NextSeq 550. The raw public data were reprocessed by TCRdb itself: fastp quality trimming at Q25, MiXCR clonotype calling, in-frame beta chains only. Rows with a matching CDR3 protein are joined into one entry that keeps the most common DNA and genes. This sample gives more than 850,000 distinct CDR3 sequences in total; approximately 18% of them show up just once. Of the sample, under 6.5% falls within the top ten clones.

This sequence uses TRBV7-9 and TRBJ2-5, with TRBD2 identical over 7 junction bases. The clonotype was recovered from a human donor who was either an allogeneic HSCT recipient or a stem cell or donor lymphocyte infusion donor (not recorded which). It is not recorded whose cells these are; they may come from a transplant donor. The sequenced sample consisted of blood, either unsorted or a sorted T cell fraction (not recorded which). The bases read TGTGCCAGCAGCGCCTCTAGCGGCCAAGAGACCCAGTACTTC. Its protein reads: CASSASSGQETQYF. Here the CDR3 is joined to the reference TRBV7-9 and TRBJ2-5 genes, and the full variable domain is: DTGVSQNPRHKITKRGQNVTFRCDPISEHNRLYWYRQTLGQGPEFLTYFQNEAQLEKSRLLSDRFSAERPKGSFSTLEIQRTEQGDSAMYLCASSASSGQETQYFGPGTRLLVL.